A single T cell receptor (beta chain) is shown here with its context. No antigen is known for it. The donors were members of the validation cohort, which comprised about 130 subjects and was separate from the first cohort of around 700 subjects. The CDR3 length is 15 residues. With 3 bases removed from V and 3 bases from J, the gap between germline ends came to 15 bases. From germline, CDR1 is SGHNT and CDR2 YENEEA. Using immunoSEQ multiplex PCR, the repertoire was profiled, and TCRdb retains in-frame clones only, with some absent. Among roughly 59,000 clones, 80% to 95% were seen once, and the ten largest hold about 5%. This record belongs to a study of cytomegalovirus exposure and HLA in healthy donors. Study at large: The approximately 710 first-cohort repertoires and the 110 or so validation repertoires shared the same platform, a later analysis reported.

Study outcomes and limitations: According to a subsequent analysis, TCR clusters identified in the first cohort showed a tendency to co-occur across the approximately 120 validation repertoires. The investigators catalogued some 150 TCR beta chains as cytomegalovirus-associated.

This receptor was identified in a young man in good health and CMV-seropositive. J is TRBJ2-7 and V is TRBV11-3; possible D gene TRBD2, 7 bases. Sequencing was performed on PBMCs. The CDR3 sequence: CASSLGGGLGYEQYF. CDR3 sequence (DNA): TGTGCCAGCAGCTTGGGGGGGGGCTTGGGCTACGAGCAGTACTTC.